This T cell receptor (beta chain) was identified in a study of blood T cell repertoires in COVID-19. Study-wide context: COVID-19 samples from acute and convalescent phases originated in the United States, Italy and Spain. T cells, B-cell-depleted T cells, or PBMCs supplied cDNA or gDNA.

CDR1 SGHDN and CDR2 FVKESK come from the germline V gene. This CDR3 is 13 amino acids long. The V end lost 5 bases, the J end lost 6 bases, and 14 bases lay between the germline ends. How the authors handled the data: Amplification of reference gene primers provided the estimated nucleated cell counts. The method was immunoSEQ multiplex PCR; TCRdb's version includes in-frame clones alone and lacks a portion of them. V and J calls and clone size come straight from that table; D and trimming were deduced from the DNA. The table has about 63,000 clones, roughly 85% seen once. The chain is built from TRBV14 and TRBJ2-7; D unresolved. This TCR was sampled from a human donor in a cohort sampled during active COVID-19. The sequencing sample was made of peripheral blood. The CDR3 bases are TGTGCCAGCAGCTTTGACACCCTTCGCGAGCAGTACTTC. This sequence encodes CASSFDTLREQYF.